This TCR beta chain stems from a study of cytomegalovirus exposure and HLA in healthy donors. At the level of the study: Per a later analysis, the approximately 700 first-cohort and some 110 validation repertoires shared one platform.

Some clones are missing from TCRdb's copy, which holds only in-frame ones; the method was immunoSEQ multiplex PCR. This table holds some 130,000 clones, 89% found once. On this clone: What it binds is unknown.

Overall study results and limits: The finding came from a later analysis; first-cohort TCR clusters tended to co-occur in the approximately 120 validation repertoires. Researchers counted over 150 TCR beta chains as cytomegalovirus-associated.

The source of this sequence is a woman in her late teens or twenties in good health and CMV-seronegative. Sequenced material: PBMCs.

Here the CDR3 reads CASSTASYEQYF. The CDR3 coding sequence is TGTGCCAGCAGTACCGCTAGCTACGAGCAGTACTTC. J is TRBJ2-7 and V is TRBV6-6; no firm D call. The CDR3 consists of 12 residues. The V end lost 5 bases, the J end lost 3 bases, and 8 bases lay between the germline ends. Germline CDR1 and CDR2: MNHNY and SVGAGI (reference sequence).